Presented here are 24 T cell receptor beta chains from one specimen sequenced in a study of CD8 T cells in Susac syndrome. A quantity of about 0.5 to 1 ug RNA underwent reverse transcription using random hexamers. TCRdb passed the immunoSEQ multiplex PCR reads through MiXCR, listing each CDR3 protein once. The table records 150,000 to 200,000 distinct CDR3 sequences, 90% to 97% of them present only once. Material: CD4+ T cells from PBMCs. All receptors derive from a human donor with Susac syndrome.

The chain employs TRBV20-1 and TRBJ2-3; TRBD2 matches at 8 bases. The CDR3 extends over 16 amino acids. Germline lookup yields CDR1 DFQATT and CDR2 SNEGSKA (reference sequence). After removal of 2 bases from V and 4 bases from J, the junction contained 11 bases not matched to a gene. CDR3 coding DNA: TGCAGTGCTAGAAAGTCGGCTAGCGGGTGGGCAGATACGCAGTATTTT. Translated, it gives CSARKSASGWADTQYF.

This clonotype has only one observation. The rearrangement links TRBV19 to TRBJ2-7; TRBD2 agrees at 11 bases. The J segment lost 0 bases and the V segment lost 6 bases, leaving 4 bases of the junction unmatched. CDR3 length equals 15 residues. Germline CDR1 is LNHDA and CDR2 is SQIVND (reference sequence). The CDR3 sequence is CASRGTSGFSYEQYF. In nucleotides, the CDR3 is TGTGCCAGTAGAGGGACTAGCGGCTTCTCCTACGAGCAGTACTTC. The entire variable domain, with the rest obtained from reference TRBV19 and TRBJ2-7, is as follows: DGGITQSPKYLFRKEGQNVTLSCEQNLNHDAMYWYRQDPGQGLRLIYYSQIVNDFQKGDIAEGYSVSREKKESFPLTVTSAQKNPTAFYLCASRGTSGFSYEQYFGPGTRLTVT.

This clonotype was observed a single time. The V gene is TRBV7-6, the J gene TRBJ2-3; D perhaps matches TRBD1 (6 bases). CDR1 SGHVS and CDR2 FNYEAQ come from the germline V gene. The CDR3 extends over 12 amino acids. V lost 6 bases, J lost 8 bases, and 12 bases lay in between. The CDR3 DNA reads as TGTGCCAGCAGTCACAGGGAAGGTACGCAGTATTTT. Protein: CASSHREGTQYF.

The chain links TRBV10-3 to TRBJ2-7; D is undetermined. CDR3 length equals 11 residues. Trimming took off 3 bases at V and 0 bases at J, with 0 bases between the two ends. The V gene's germline CDR1 is ENHRY and CDR2 SYGVKD. CDR3 in amino acids: CAISDSYEQYF. DNA for the CDR3: TGTGCCATCAGTGACTCCTACGAGCAGTACTTC.

In its sample, this clonotype was seen once. The chain recombines TRBV20-1 with TRBJ1-2, with D tentatively TRBD1 (5 bases). The CDR3 totals 13 residues. Trimming took off 2 bases at V and 2 bases at J, with 9 bases between the two ends. The V gene's germline CDR1 is DFQATT and CDR2 SNEGSKA (reference sequence). CDR3 nucleotide sequence: TGCAGTGCTAGACAGGGAGGAAACTATGGCTACACCTTC. Its translation: CSARQGGNYGYTF.

The chain has TRBV20-1 and TRBJ2-3; D call uncertain. The germline V gene has CDR1 DFQATT and CDR2 SNEGSKA (reference sequence). Between the trimmed V and J ends, which lost 1 base and 4 bases, there was a span of 12 bases. The CDR3 has 14 amino acids. CDR3 in DNA: TGCAGTGCTAGAGCTGACCCGGGCCCAGATACGCAGTATTTT. It codes for CSARADPGPDTQYF.

This clonotype was found a few times. V is TRBV7-3 and J is TRBJ2-5, with D uncertain. V lost 4 bases, J lost 5 bases, and 11 bases lay in between. The CDR3 runs to 13 residues. Germline assignment: CDR1 SGHTA and CDR2 FQGTGA. CDR3 loop: CASSSGPWETQYF. CDR3 bases: TGTGCCAGCAGCTCCGGACCTTGGGAGACCCAGTACTTC.

This sequence joins TRBV30 and TRBJ1-2; D is unresolved. Germline V CDR1 and CDR2: GTSNPN, SVGIG (reference sequence). The CDR3 totals 11 residues. CDR3 protein: CGGRNLYGYTF. The DNA for the CDR3 is TGTGGTGGCAGGAATCTCTATGGCTACACCTTC.

The chain combines TRBV27 with TRBJ1-6; the D gene is possibly TRBD1 (6 bases). V was shortened by 3 bases and J by 9 bases, with 18 bases between the two germline ends. CDR1 is MNHEY, CDR2 SMNVEV, per germline (reference sequence). CDR3 size: 16 residues. CDR3 protein: CASSFSSTGSGSPLHF. The CDR3, as DNA: TGTGCCAGCAGTTTCTCCAGCACAGGGTCGGGTTCACCCCTCCACTTT.

This clonotype was detected only once. This rearrangement joins TRBV20-1 to TRBJ2-2; 9 bases map to TRBD2. Trimming removed 1 base from V and 1 base from J; junction bases left unmatched: 7. Germline-derived CDR1 and CDR2 are DFQATT and SNEGSKA (reference sequence). This CDR3 is built from 17 residues. The CDR3 DNA reads as TGCAGTGCTAGAGGGTTAGCGGGGGCCAAGAACACCGGGGAGCTGTTTTTT. Translating gives CSARGLAGAKNTGELFF.

In this sample, this clonotype turned up once. The chain links TRBV30 to TRBJ1-1; TRBD1 agrees at 8 bases. The V gene's germline CDR1 is GTSNPN and CDR2 SVGIG (reference sequence). V trimming: 5 bases; J trimming: 7 bases; junction bases outside the gene matches: 12. This CDR3 is built from 14 residues. The CDR3 DNA is TGTGCCTGGCCCCCCACAGGGGGATCAGGTGAAGCTTTCTTT. This gives the protein CAWPPTGGSGEAFF.

This sequence joins TRBV15 and TRBJ2-5; possible D gene TRBD1, 6 bases. This CDR3 spans 15 amino acids. The V end was cut by 4 bases, the J end by 4 bases, with 16 bases between. Germline V gene lookup returns CDR1 LNHNV and CDR2 YYDKDF (reference sequence). DNA of the CDR3: TGTGCCACCAGCACCACAGGGTCCAGTTTAGAGACCCAGTACTTC. It codes for CATSTTGSSLETQYF.

This chain joins TRBV5-1 and TRBJ2-3; D unresolved. The CDR3 is 14 amino acids. V gave up 0 bases and J gave up 4 bases, with 9 bases separating them. CDR1 is SGHRS, CDR2 YFSETQ, per germline. CDR3 amino acids: CASSLDPAADTQYF. The CDR3 DNA sequence: TGCGCCAGCAGCTTGGACCCCGCCGCAGATACGCAGTATTTT.

This clonotype was picked up one time. The rearrangement links TRBV18 to TRBJ1-2; possible D gene TRBD1, 5 bases. The germline gives CDR1 KGHSH, CDR2 LQKENI. The CDR3 has 15 amino acids. The germline V and J ends were trimmed by 3 bases and 4 bases, with 15 bases remaining between them. The CDR3 spells CASSPGTRGGYGYTF. CDR3 coding DNA: TGTGCCAGCTCACCCGGGACCCGAGGCGGCTATGGCTACACCTTC. Supplemented by reference TRBV18 and TRBJ1-2, the full variable domain reads NAGVMQNPRHLVRRRGQEARLRCSPMKGHSHVYWYRQLPEEGLKFMVYLQKENIIDESGMPKERFSAEFPKEGPSILRIQQVVRGDSAAYFCASSPGTRGGYGYTFGSGTRLTVV.

This clonotype was recorded once. The V gene is TRBV20-1, the J gene TRBJ2-5; TRBD2 is a possible D gene (6 bases). Germline V gives CDR1 DFQATT, CDR2 SNEGSKA (reference sequence). The CDR3 length is 14 residues. The V and J ends lost 1 base and 10 bases respectively, with 19 bases between them. CDR3 region: CSARGGASVLNQYF. The CDR3 bases are TGCAGTGCTAGAGGCGGGGCTAGCGTGTTGAACCAGTACTTC.

The V call is TRBV29-1, the J call TRBJ2-5; tentatively, D is TRBD1 or TRBD2 (5 bases each). Germline V gene lookup returns CDR1 SQVTM and CDR2 ANQGSEA. CDR3 length: 13 residues. V was cut by 6 bases and J by 2 bases, with 13 bases left in between. This CDR3 is CSVAQGVQETQYF. In DNA, the CDR3 is TGCAGCGTAGCCCAGGGAGTTCAAGAGACCCAGTACTTC.

The J gene is TRBJ1-5, the V gene TRBV4-2; D gene uncertain. The V end was cut by 1 base, the J end by 7 bases, with 11 bases between. CDR1 and CDR2 from the germline V gene are LGHNA and YNFKEQ. The CDR3 consists of 14 residues. DNA for the CDR3: TGTGCCAGCAGCCAAGCTCACAAATACCAGCCCCAGCATTTT. It specifies CASSQAHKYQPQHF.

This clonotype was seen only once. V and J are TRBV30 and TRBJ2-4; the D call may be TRBD1 or TRBD2 (5 bases each). The CDR3 consists of 16 residues. Germline values: CDR1 GTSNPN, CDR2 SVGIG (reference sequence). V gave up 0 bases and J gave up 0 bases, with 12 bases separating them. In nucleotides, the CDR3 is TGTGCCTGGAGTGTACGGCCCGGGGCAGCCAAAAACATTCAGTACTTC. Protein: CAWSVRPGAAKNIQYF.

The CDR3 DNA sequence: TGTGCCAGCAGCTTAAGAGGGGGCCCTAATGAAAAACTGTTTTTT. Amino acids: CASSLRGGPNEKLFF. The V and J genes are TRBV7-2 and TRBJ1-4; 7 bases match TRBD1. Germline CDR1 is SGHTA and CDR2 is FQGNSA. The CDR3 contains 15 residues. The V segment lost 2 bases and the J segment 3 bases; nucleotides outside the gene matches: 3.

The rearrangement links TRBV27 to TRBJ1-6; D perhaps matches TRBD1 (5 bases). The CDR3 runs 14 residues. Germline-derived CDR1 and CDR2 are MNHEY and SMNVEV (reference sequence). The V gene lost 5 bases and the J gene lost 5 bases, with 10 bases spanning the gap. In DNA form, the CDR3 reads TGTGCCAGCAGTCCTCCGACAGATAATTCACCCCTCCACTTT. Translating it yields CASSPPTDNSPLHF.

The chain carries TRBV7-8 and TRBJ2-5, with D possibly matching TRBD1 (5 bases). Germline CDR1 and CDR2: SGHVS and FQNEAQ. V lost 5 bases, J lost 9 bases, and 10 bases lay in between. This CDR3 is built from 11 residues. The CDR3 spells CASSVTRAQYF. CDR3 DNA: TGTGCCAGCAGCGTGACCAGGGCCCAGTACTTC.

The V call is TRBV6-6, the J call TRBJ2-2, with 8 bases aligning to TRBD2. The germline gives CDR1 MNHNY, CDR2 SVGAGI (reference sequence). V lost 11 bases, J lost 6 bases, and 14 bases stayed unmatched. CDR3 length: 15 residues. CDR3 in DNA: TGTGCCGGAGCCAGGGGCGGGGGGTACGCCGGGGAGCTGTTTTTT. This gives the protein CAGARGGGYAGELFF.

The chain combines TRBV11-3 with TRBJ2-3; D unresolved. In germline, CDR1 is SGHNT, CDR2 YENEEA. The ends were cut back, 1 base at V and 0 bases at J, with 11 bases in the middle. The length of the CDR3 is 16 residues. CDR3 sequence reads: CASSLGGVRSTDTQYF. CDR3 DNA sequence: TGTGCCAGCAGCTTAGGTGGTGTCAGGAGCACAGATACGCAGTATTTT. Variable domain in full (rest from reference TRBV11-3 and TRBJ2-3): EAGVVQSPRYKIIEKKQPVAFWCNPISGHNTLYWYLQNLGQGPELLIRYENEEAVDDSQLPKDRFSAERLKGVDSTLKIQPAELGDSAVYLCASSLGGVRSTDTQYFGPGTRLTVL.

The chain couples TRBV29-1 to TRBJ1-1, with 8 positions matching TRBD1. Germline-derived CDR1 and CDR2 are SQVTM and ANQGSEA. The CDR3 is 13 amino acids. Trimming cost V 5 bases and J 3 bases; bases outside gene matches: 5. The CDR3 region has the DNA TGCAGCGTTCCTTCAGGGGGCCACACTGAAGCTTTCTTT. Encoded protein: CSVPSGGHTEAFF.